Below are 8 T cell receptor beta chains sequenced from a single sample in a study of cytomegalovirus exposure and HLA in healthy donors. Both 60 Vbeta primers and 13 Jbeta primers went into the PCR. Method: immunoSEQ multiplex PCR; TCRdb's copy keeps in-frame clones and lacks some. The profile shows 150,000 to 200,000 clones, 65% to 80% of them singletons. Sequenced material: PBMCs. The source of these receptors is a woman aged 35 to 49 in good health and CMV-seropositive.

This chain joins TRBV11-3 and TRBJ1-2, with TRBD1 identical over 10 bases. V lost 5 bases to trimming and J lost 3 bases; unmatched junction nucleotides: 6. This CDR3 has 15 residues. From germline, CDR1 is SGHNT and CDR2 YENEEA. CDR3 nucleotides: TGTGCCAGCAGCCTAACAGGGACAGGGGACTATGGCTACACCTTC. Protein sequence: CASSLTGTGDYGYTF.

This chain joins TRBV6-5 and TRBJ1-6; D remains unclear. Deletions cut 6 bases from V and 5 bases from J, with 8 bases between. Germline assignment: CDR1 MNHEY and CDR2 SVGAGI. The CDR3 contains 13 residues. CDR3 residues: CASREWNNSPLHF. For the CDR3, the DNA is TGTGCCAGCAGGGAGTGGAATAATTCACCCCTCCACTTT.

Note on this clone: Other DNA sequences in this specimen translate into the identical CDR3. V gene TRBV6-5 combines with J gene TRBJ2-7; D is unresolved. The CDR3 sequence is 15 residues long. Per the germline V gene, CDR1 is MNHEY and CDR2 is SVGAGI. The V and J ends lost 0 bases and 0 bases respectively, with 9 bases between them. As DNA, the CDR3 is TGTGCCAGCAGTTACTCGAAGGCAGGCTCCTACGAGCAGTACTTC. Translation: CASSYSKAGSYEQYF.

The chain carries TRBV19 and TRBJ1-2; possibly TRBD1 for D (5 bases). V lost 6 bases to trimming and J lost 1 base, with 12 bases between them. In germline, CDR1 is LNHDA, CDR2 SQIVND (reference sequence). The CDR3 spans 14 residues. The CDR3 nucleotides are TGTGCCAGTAGCCAAGATCAGGGTAACTATGGCTACACCTTC. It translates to CASSQDQGNYGYTF.

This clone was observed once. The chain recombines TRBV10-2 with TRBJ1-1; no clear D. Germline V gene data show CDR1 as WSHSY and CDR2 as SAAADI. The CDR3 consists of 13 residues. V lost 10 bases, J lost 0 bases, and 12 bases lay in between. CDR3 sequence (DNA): TGCGCCATTTCGGAGTTCATGAACACTGAAGCTTTCTTT. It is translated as CAISEFMNTEAFF.

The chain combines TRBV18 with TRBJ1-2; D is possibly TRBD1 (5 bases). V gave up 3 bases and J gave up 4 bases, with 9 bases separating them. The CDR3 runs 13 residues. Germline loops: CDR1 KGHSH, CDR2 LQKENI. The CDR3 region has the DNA TGTGCCAGCTCACCCCCAGGGATCTATGGCTACACCTTC. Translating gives CASSPPGIYGYTF.

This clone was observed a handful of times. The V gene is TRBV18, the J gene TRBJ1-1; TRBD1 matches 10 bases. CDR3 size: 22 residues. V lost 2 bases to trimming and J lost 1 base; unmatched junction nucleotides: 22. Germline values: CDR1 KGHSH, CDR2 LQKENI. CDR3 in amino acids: CASSPDAFRWGRQGASNTEAFF. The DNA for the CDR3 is TGTGCCAGCTCACCAGATGCCTTTAGATGGGGTAGACAGGGGGCATCGAACACTGAAGCTTTCTTT.

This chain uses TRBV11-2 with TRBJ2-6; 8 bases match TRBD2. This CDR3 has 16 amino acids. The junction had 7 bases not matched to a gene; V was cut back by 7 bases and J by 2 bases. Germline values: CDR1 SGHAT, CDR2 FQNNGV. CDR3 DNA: TGTGCCAGCACCAAACGGGGGGGCACTGGGGCCAACGTCCTGACTTTC. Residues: CASTKRGGTGANVLTF.